A selection of T cell receptor beta chains follows, all from one sample in a study of blood T cell repertoires in COVID-19. Using immunoSEQ multiplex PCR, the repertoire was profiled, and TCRdb retains in-frame clones only, with some absent. The repertoire has about 350,000 clones, roughly 90% of them found once; the top ten carry approximately 0.93%. Sequencing was carried out using PBMCs or T cells enriched from blood (not recorded which). These receptors came from a woman in her 30s who had been exposed to COVID-19. The conserved cysteine and the conserved F or W are not part of the CDR3 here. D genes are given only for firm matches.

V: TRBV20-1; D: TRBD2; J: TRBJ2-1; CDR3: SASDLAGSYNEQF
V: TRBV10-1; D: NA; J: TRBJ2-1; CDR3: ASSEAGLVDNEQF
V: TRBV2; D: NA; J: TRBJ1-2; CDR3: ASSEAGGIGYT
V: TRBV6-5; D: NA; J: TRBJ1-1; CDR3: ASSNRAGDTEAF
V: TRBV28; D: NA; J: TRBJ1-5; CDR3: ASSVSNQPQH
V: TRBV7-6; D: NA; J: TRBJ2-3; CDR3: ASSLLAGSTDTQY
V: TRBV7-9; D: NA; J: TRBJ2-7; CDR3: ASSSAALGQSTYEQY
V: TRBV7-9; D: TRBD1; J: TRBJ1-1; CDR3: ASHRGILGTEAF
V: TRBV11-1; D: NA; J: TRBJ1-1; CDR3: ASSPSTVSTEAF
V: TRBV7-7; D: NA; J: TRBJ2-5; CDR3: AILQIKDSQETQY
V: TRBV15; D: NA; J: TRBJ1-4; CDR3: ATSREGESEKLF